Detailed here is one TCR beta chain. No antigen is known for it. A sample-barcoded 5' primer and a J-beta primer mix were used in a second PCR of roughly 7 to 12 cycles. A single record per CDR3 protein comes from TCRdb applying MiXCR to the 5' RACE reads. This sample carries 1.6 million or so distinct CDR3 sequences, almost 35% of them seen once, and the ten largest clones take around 11%. This sample was included in a study of blood T cells in healthy people across ages. Study context: In model experiments, template switching was able to capture about one barcoded beta molecule for every two T cells that were present.

Trimming took 5 bases from V and 5 from J, leaving 12 bases between them. Germline-derived CDR1 and CDR2 are LGHNT and FRNRAP. The CDR3 has 13 residues. Study-wide findings and caveats: Aged donors had fewer naive CD4+ cells and lower diversity than long-lived donors. PBMCs that were unsorted prevented a conclusive naive versus antigen-experienced comparison.

Staff drew 8 to 10 milliliters of peripheral blood from each donor. The sample comprised blood. The clonotype comes from a woman aged 30 to 39 in good health. The chain recombines TRBV12-5 with TRBJ2-5; a weak D match, TRBD2 (5 bases). The CDR3 protein is CASGHPGSETQYF. CDR3 bases: TGTGCTAGTGGTCACCCGGGGTCCGAGACCCAGTACTTC.